Sequencing of this T cell receptor (beta chain) was carried out in a study of sequential checkpoint blockade in melanoma. At the level of the study: After both sequences, patients received maintenance nivolumab.

The germline gives CDR1 MDHEN, CDR2 SYDVKM. V lost 2 bases, J lost 3 bases, and 14 bases lay in between. The CDR3 is 15 residues long. Treatment denoted: randomized to nivolumab then ipilimumab (arm A) or the reverse (arm B). DNA-damaging chemotherapy had not been given to any patient beforehand. From thawed PBMCs, live CD3+CD8+ cells negative for CD19 and CD56 were sorted. Here immunoSEQ multiplex PCR was the method, and the copy in TCRdb shows in-frame clones only, minus some. The sample holds 13,000 or so clones; around 80% are singletons and the top ten take 27%. The chain recombines TRBV28 with TRBJ2-7; D might be TRBD2 (5 bases). This TCR derives from a human donor with melanoma. Source: CD8+ T cells sorted from blood (inferred from file names), taken from a patient given nivolumab and ipilimumab in sequence. The CDR3 nucleotides are TGTGCCAGCAGTTTAATGACACTAGAGGGCTACGAGCAGTACTTC. Translated, it gives CASSLMTLEGYEQYF.